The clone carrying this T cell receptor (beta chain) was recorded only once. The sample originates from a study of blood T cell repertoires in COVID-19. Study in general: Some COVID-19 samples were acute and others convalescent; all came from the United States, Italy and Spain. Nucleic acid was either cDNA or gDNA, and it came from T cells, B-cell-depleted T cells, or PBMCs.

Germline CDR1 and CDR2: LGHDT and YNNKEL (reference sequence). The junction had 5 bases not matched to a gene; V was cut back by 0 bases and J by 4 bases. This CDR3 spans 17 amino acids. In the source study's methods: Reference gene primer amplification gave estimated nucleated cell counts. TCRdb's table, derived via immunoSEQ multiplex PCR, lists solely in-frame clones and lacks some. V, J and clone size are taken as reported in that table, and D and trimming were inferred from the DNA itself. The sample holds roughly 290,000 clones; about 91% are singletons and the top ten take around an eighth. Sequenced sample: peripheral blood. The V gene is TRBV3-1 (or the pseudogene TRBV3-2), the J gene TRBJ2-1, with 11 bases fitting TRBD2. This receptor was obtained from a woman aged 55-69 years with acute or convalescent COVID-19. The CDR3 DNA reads TGTGCCAGCAGCCAAGAAGGGACTAGCGGTCAATACAATGAGCAGTTCTTC. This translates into CASSQEGTSGQYNEQFF.